What follows are 20 T cell receptor beta chains derived from one specimen sequenced in a study of control samples from healthy donors and cancer patients. Data came from immunoSEQ multiplex PCR; TCRdb stores just in-frame clones and leaves some out. This sample has 30,000 or so clones, with 87% found just once. The sample consisted of formalin-fixed, paraffin-embedded tissue. All receptors derive from a female donor with melanoma.

The chain uses TRBV7-8 and TRBJ2-3; unclear D gene. The germline gives CDR1 SGHVS, CDR2 FQNEAQ. Trimming left V 5 bases short and J 3 bases short, with 12 bases between. CDR3 length equals 14 residues. CDR3 loop: CASSPRQWTDTQYF. Here the CDR3 DNA reads TGTGCCAGCAGCCCCCGACAATGGACAGATACGCAGTATTTT. Full variable domain (outside the CDR3, taken from reference TRBV7-8 and TRBJ2-3): GAGVSQSPRYKVAKRGQDVALRCDPISGHVSLFWYQQALGQGPEFLTYFQNEAQLDKSGLPSDRFFAERPEGSVSTLKIQRTQQEDSAVYLCASSPRQWTDTQYFGPGTRLTVL.

This clone is categorized as medium-sized (0.01 to 0.1%). The CDR3 loop reads CASSLPQILADLNTYEQYF. CDR3 in DNA: TGTGCCAGCAGTTTACCACAAATTCTAGCGGACCTAAATACCTACGAGCAGTACTTC. The V gene is TRBV28, the J gene TRBJ2-7, with 7 bases aligning to TRBD2. Looked up from germline, CDR1 is MDHEN and CDR2 is SYDVKM. The CDR3 is 19 amino acids. V lost 2 bases to trimming and J lost 2 bases; unmatched junction nucleotides: 18. Filled out from reference TRBV28 and TRBJ2-7, the complete variable domain reads DVKVTQSSRYLVKRTGEKVFLECVQDMDHENMFWYRQDPGLGLRLIYFSYDVKMKEKGDIPEGYSVSREKKERFSLILESASTNQTSMYLCASSLPQILADLNTYEQYFGPGTRLTVT.

This chain connects TRBV15 to TRBJ2-7, with 8 bases lining up with TRBD1. Germline lookup yields CDR1 LNHNV and CDR2 YYDKDF (reference sequence). V shed 0 bases and J 4 bases; nucleotides not matched to a gene: 5. The CDR3 is 15 residues long. The CDR3 sequence is CATSRDADRGYEQYF. In DNA form, the CDR3 reads TGTGCCACCAGCAGAGATGCCGACAGGGGATACGAGCAGTACTTC.

To note about this clone: Germline is not matched at one junction end, which may reflect a read error. The gene calls are TRBV12-3 or TRBV12-4 and TRBJ1-2; D unresolved. The CDR3 contains 12 residues. CDR3 nucleotides: TGTGCCAGCAGTTCATTTCCTGATGGGTACACCTTC. It codes for CASSSFPDGYTF.

In this sample, this clone turned up a few times. The chain uses TRBV27 and TRBJ2-1; TRBD1 matches 12 bases. Germline CDR1 and CDR2: MNHEY and SMNVEV (reference sequence). The CDR3 consists of 16 residues. After removal of 5 bases from V and 9 bases from J, the junction contained 11 bases not matched to a gene. CDR3 nucleotides: TGTGCCAGCAGTCCGTCTGGAGGGACAGGGGGCAGTGAGCAGTTCTTC. It is translated as CASSPSGGTGGSEQFF.

This chain uses TRBV19 with TRBJ2-5; D tentatively reads TRBD1 or TRBD2 (5 bases each). Trimming removed 9 bases at V and 4 bases at J, with 12 bases between. There are 12 residues in the CDR3. Germline V lookup: CDR1 LNHDA, CDR2 SQIVND (reference sequence). Here the CDR3 DNA reads TGTGCCAGCTCAAGGGGACCAGAGACCCAGTACTTC. Encoded protein: CASSRGPETQYF.

This chain links TRBV7-9 with TRBJ1-2; possibly TRBD1 for D (5 bases). CDR3 length equals 14 residues. CDR1 and CDR2 (germline): SEHNR, FQNEAQ (reference sequence). V was clipped by 1 base and J by 3 bases, with 9 bases between them. For the CDR3, the DNA is TGTGCCAGCAGCTTAGGGGGCAGAGACTATGGCTACACCTTC. This gives the protein CASSLGGRDYGYTF.

The chain recombines TRBV6-5 with TRBJ1-2; 7 nucleotides match TRBD1. J lost 2 bases, V lost 8 bases, and 5 bases had no gene match. The CDR3 covers 13 residues. CDR1 and CDR2 from the germline V gene are MNHEY and SVGAGI. The CDR3 coding sequence is TGTGCCAGCCGTCCGGGACAGAACTATGGCTACACCTTC. It yields the protein CASRPGQNYGYTF.

This sequence joins TRBV3-1 (or the pseudogene TRBV3-2) and TRBJ2-1, with 14 bases identical to TRBD2. The trim removed 3 bases at V and 9 bases at J, leaving 4 bases unmatched. The CDR3 consists of 15 residues. Looked up from germline, CDR1 is LGHDT and CDR2 is YNNKEL (reference sequence). CDR3 sequence reads: CASSQGLAGAGEQFF. The CDR3 nucleotides are TGTGCCAGCAGCCAGGGACTAGCGGGAGCTGGTGAGCAGTTCTTC.

This clone is classed as medium-sized. The V gene is TRBV7-9, the J gene TRBJ2-1; no clear D gene. This CDR3 is built from 14 residues. Between the trimmed V and J ends, which lost 5 bases and 10 bases, there was a span of 18 bases. The germline V gene encodes CDR1 SEHNR and CDR2 FQNEAQ (reference sequence). As DNA, the CDR3 is TGTGCCAGCAGCCCGACATCTACCGACCGCGAGCAGTTCTTC. This encodes CASSPTSTDREQFF.

In this sample, this clone turned up once. Here the CDR3 reads CASRKDREAEKLFF. CDR3 nucleotides: TGTGCCAGCAGGAAAGACAGGGAGGCTGAAAAACTGTTTTTT. The rearrangement joins TRBV7-6 to TRBJ1-4; 7 positions agree with TRBD1. CDR1 is SGHVS and CDR2 is FNYEAQ in the germline V gene. CDR3 length equals 14 residues. J lost 7 bases, V lost 6 bases, and 8 bases had no gene match.

The V call is TRBV7-9, the J call TRBJ1-1; 7 positions match TRBD1. Unmatched junction bases numbered 8, after V lost 4 bases and J lost 3 bases. Germline CDR1 and CDR2: SEHNR and FQNEAQ (reference sequence). The CDR3 consists of 15 residues. The CDR3 region is CASSYYRGGDTEAFF. The DNA of the CDR3 is TGTGCCAGCAGCTACTACAGGGGAGGGGACACTGAAGCTTTCTTT.

The chain combines TRBV20-1 with TRBJ1-2, with a tentative D call TRBD1 (6 bases). Germline V lookup: CDR1 DFQATT, CDR2 SNEGSKA (reference sequence). The CDR3 is 11 residues long. Trimming shortened V by 6 bases and J by 5 bases, and 10 bases separated the two germline ends. CDR3 sequence: CSAQGLYGYTF. Written as DNA, the CDR3 is TGCAGTGCGCAGGGGTTATATGGCTACACCTTC.

V is TRBV4-1 and J is TRBJ1-1, with D perhaps matching TRBD1 (6 bases). Deletions cut 4 bases from V and 1 base from J, with 16 bases between. The CDR3 has 16 residues. Germline V gene sequence: CDR1 MGHRA, CDR2 YSYEKL. CDR3 sequence reads: CASSPGGGGKNTEAFF. CDR3 coding DNA: TGCGCCAGCAGCCCCGGAGGAGGGGGAAAGAACACTGAAGCTTTCTTT.

This rearrangement joins TRBV6-5 to TRBJ1-1; 9 bases align to TRBD1. The germline gives CDR1 MNHEY, CDR2 SVGAGI. V shed 6 bases and J 4 bases; nucleotides not matched to a gene: 3. This CDR3 spans 13 amino acids. DNA of the CDR3: TGTGCCAGCAGGCTGGACAGGGGCACTGAAGCTTTCTTT. Its translation is CASRLDRGTEAFF.

This clone was seen a few times. The chain joins TRBV5-1 to TRBJ2-1; D remains unclear. The CDR3 runs to 12 residues. Germline CDR1 SGHRS, CDR2 YFSETQ. Trimming shortened V by 0 bases and J by 5 bases, and 3 bases separated the two germline ends. The DNA for the CDR3 is TGCGCCAGCAGCTTGGTCAACAATGAGCAGTTCTTC. Its protein is CASSLVNNEQFF.

On this clone itself: This CDR3 is also generated by other DNA sequences in the sample. The rearrangement uses TRBV10-2 and TRBJ1-5, with D unclear. Trimming shortened V by 0 bases and J by 0 bases, and 3 bases separated the two germline ends. This CDR3 is 14 amino acids long. CDR1 is WSHSY, CDR2 SAAADI, per germline. Written as DNA, the CDR3 is TGCGCCAGCAGTGAGTCGATTAGCAATCAGCCCCAGCATTTT. This translates into CASSESISNQPQHF.

The CDR3 sequence is CASSMVRQGDTEAFF. CDR3 DNA: TGTGCCAGTAGTATGGTGCGACAGGGGGACACTGAAGCTTTCTTT. The chain combines TRBV19 with TRBJ1-1, with 9 bases aligning to TRBD1. V lost 3 bases to trimming and J lost 3 bases; unmatched junction nucleotides: 5. CDR1 LNHDA and CDR2 SQIVND come from the germline V gene (reference sequence). The CDR3 is 15 residues long.

The V gene is TRBV28, the J gene TRBJ1-2; D remains unclear. Between the trimmed V and J ends, which lost 5 bases and 2 bases, there was a span of 12 bases. Germline values: CDR1 MDHEN, CDR2 SYDVKM. CDR3 size: 14 residues. In DNA, the CDR3 is TGTGCCAGCAGTCCCCATCCTACCAACTATGGCTACACCTTC. This translates into CASSPHPTNYGYTF.

The sample holds one count of this clone. The rearrangement joins TRBV3-1 (or the pseudogene TRBV3-2) to TRBJ2-5; the match to TRBD2 covers 10 bases. The germline V gene encodes CDR1 LGHDT and CDR2 YNNKEL (reference sequence). Losses at the gene ends were 1 base for V and 6 bases for J; bases not matched to a gene: 8. This CDR3 is built from 16 residues. The CDR3 coding sequence is TGTGCCAGCAGCCAAGTGTGGCTAGCGGGAGAGAAGACCCAGTACTTC. Its translation is CASSQVWLAGEKTQYF.